This TCR beta chain stems from a study of blood T cell repertoires in COVID-19. Overall study context: Nucleic acid was either cDNA or gDNA, and it came from T cells, B-cell-depleted T cells, or PBMCs.

The germline CDR1 and CDR2 sequences are KGHSH and LQKENI. The CDR3 runs 13 residues. The V and J ends lost 4 bases and 2 bases respectively, with 8 bases between them. In the authors' workflow: Estimated nucleated cell counts came from reference gene primer amplification. Method: immunoSEQ multiplex PCR; TCRdb's copy keeps in-frame clones and lacks some. The DNA was the basis for D and trimming; V, J and clone size are from that table. The sample shows hundreds of thousands of clones, roughly 80% of them seen only once. Sequencing was done on a sample of PBMCs or T cells enriched from blood (not recorded which). The origin of this receptor is a man in his forties who had been exposed to COVID-19. The chain uses TRBV18 and TRBJ1-2; perhaps TRBD1 as D (6 bases). The DNA of the CDR3 is TGTGCCAGCTCACGGGACAAAAACTATGGCTACACCTTC. This encodes CASSRDKNYGYTF.